This T cell receptor (beta chain) was observed in a study of T cell responses to AZD1222 COVID-19 vaccine (dated by TCRdb to 2020 to 2022). Describing the broader study: TCR sequencing was performed for about 250 trial participants, of whom around 210 were given two doses of AZD1222 and around 25 were given two doses of MenACWY control vaccine. Enrollment into the trials was organized by age into subgroups of 18-55, 56-69 and 70-plus years, and those subgroups contained approximately 150, 30 and 60 TCR-sequenced participants, respectively.

Summary of the overall study and its limitations: After two AZD1222 doses, spike-specific TCR breadth and depth were significantly higher than at day 0 and than in MenACWY recipients. In the small 56-69-year group, the increase in depth fell short of significance, most likely because of low power. No day 14 peak-response samples were available, so repertoires were characterized only after the peak T cell response. CD4 TCRs associated with the vaccine covered the entire spike protein, and the dominant responses were in regions 160-218 and 743-854. Reportedly, almost half of the unique spike-specific TCRs recognized epitopes lying outside the regions that are mutated in the B.1.351 and B.1.1.7 variants. Only five to seven AZD1222 recipients were SARS-CoV-2 seropositive at baseline, limiting conclusions about previously exposed vaccinees. Most participants were white British and females outnumbered males, and the authors suggested that clonal diversity may have been underestimated.

The CDR3 regions of human TCRbeta chains were subjected to immunosequencing. The paper's processing steps were these. Repertoire TCRs were matched against a reference library of SARS-CoV-2-specific TCRs generated with the MIRA antigen-specificity platform. Breadth was defined as the fraction of unique TCRs that were SARS-CoV-2-associated, and depth was defined as the fraction of total T cells that were SARS-CoV-2-associated. Each spike-specific TCR was assigned to its reactive spike region and to a CD4 or CD8 class using the MIRA data. Log10-transformed breadth and depth values were compared by one-way ANOVA with Sidak's multiple comparisons tests. Imported from immuneACCESS, the table was reduced by TCRdb to in-frame sequences with V and J called. These copies leave out some clones; in studies compared against another copy, an unresolved V gene accounts for under half, and the cause of the remainder is not known. Clone size and the V and J calls come from that table; the DNA yielded D and trimming. For this sample there are 90,000 to 130,000 clones; around 90% appear just once. The ten largest clones add up to about 15% of the sample.

The CDR3 numbers 14 residues from cysteine through phenylalanine. This entry keeps only the CDR3 DNA: 42 bases, framed from base 1. As encoded in the germline V gene (reference sequence), CDR1 is LGHDT while CDR2 is YNNKEL. Compared with germline, V lacks 1 base and J lacks 6 bases; bases without a gene match: 4. The time point tag for this specimen amounts to: about 28 days (+/-7) after the second vaccine dose. AZD1222 recipients given second doses at about 4 weeks or at about 12 weeks were pooled, since spike-specific TCR depth and breadth were not found to differ between the two schedules. Vaccinee samples were obtained from the UK trials COV001 and COV002, which included a single-blind randomized controlled phase 2/3 trial of AZD1222 (ChAdOx1 nCoV-19) in healthy adults. Trial participant PBMC samples were collected at day 0 and day 28 after the second dose for TCRbeta chain sequencing. With regard to this clone: Its antigen remains undetermined. No much larger clonotype is one base removed from it; base qualities were not supplied.

The sequence was obtained from an adult who received the AZD1222 COVID-19 vaccine. The V and J segments used are TRBV3-1 (or the pseudogene TRBV3-2) and TRBJ1-2; 8 bases in the middle match TRBD1. The source was peripheral blood, collected 28 days after the second AZD1222 dose. The CDR3 reads CASSQGQGANGYTF. The DNA is TGTGCCAGCAGCCAAGGGCAGGGGGCAAATGGCTACACCTTC.